What follows is one T cell receptor beta chain and its context. What antigen it recognizes has not been identified. Base qualities are not provided; no much larger clone lies one nucleotide away. This sample was taken from a study of a mutant IDH1 vaccine in newly diagnosed glioma (dated by TCRdb to 2020 to 2023). Context from the whole study: Of the approximately 33 patients who were treated, around 62% were male and about 40% were female, and the mean age was about 40 years. For exploratory analyses, longitudinal TCRB deep sequencing was carried out in around 24 treated patients wherever samples were available. Prior to enrollment, patients had been given standard therapy consisting of radiotherapy alone, temozolomide alone, or radiochemotherapy with temozolomide, with the combination given to most patients. Peripheral blood was drawn at six visits: V03 (baseline), V05, V07, V10, V12 and V13.

From V the trimming removes 2 bases and from J it removes 5 bases, while the gene matches leave 0 bases of the junction unaccounted for. From the cysteine up to the phenylalanine, the CDR3 has a length of 14 residues. Left in the record is the CDR3 DNA by itself, 42 bases read in frame from the first base. The germline V gene supplies CDR1 MNHEY and CDR2 SVGAGI. Library generation was performed with the immunoSEQ multiplex PCR assay. Following the manufacturer's protocol, the hsTCRB Kit was used to amplify rearranged TCR beta chain sequences. TCRB libraries were sequenced on an Illumina MiSeq. Regarding the original processing steps: Demultiplexing, trimming and gene mapping were performed with the kit vendor's proprietary platform. Drawn from immuneACCESS, this table holds only the in-frame rearrangements with V and J called that TCRdb kept. Clones are partly lost; checked studies trace under half to an unresolved V gene and leave the rest unexplained. From that table come the V and J calls and clone size; the DNA was used to work out D and trimming. The sample table shows tens of thousands of clones, and 93% are seen once. 1% to 1.5% of the sample goes to the ten largest clones.

Interpreted using the paper, the time point label stands for: baseline, week 1 (first vaccination visit). What the treatment or condition label conveys for this sample: pre-vaccination baseline after standard-of-care therapy. All donors had newly diagnosed IDH1-mutant astrocytomas of WHO grade 3 or 4 that showed loss of nuclear ATRX. The samples were drawn from NOA16, a multicentre, single-arm, open-label phase I trial in Germany that tested a mutant IDH1 peptide vaccine in humans for the first time. Visit V03 blood draws served as the baseline sample for immunogenicity testing. Genomic DNA for TCRB sequencing was extracted from EDTA blood using the DNeasy Blood and Tissue Kit. The study at large found these results: Vaccine-induced immune responses across multiple MHC alleles were detected in about 92% of patients. Availability determined which PBMC samples were chosen for TCRB deep sequencing. Changes in the top peripheral T cell clonotypes picked up by TCRB sequencing did not appear to be linked to pseudoprogression. The authors stated that sample limitations prevented analyses of patient blood samples from being reproduced.

The source was PBMCs, collected from a glioma patient treated with radiotherapy, temozolomide or both. The sequence is built from TRBV6-5 and TRBJ1-6; 7 central nucleotides agree with TRBD1. This TCR was sampled from a middle-aged man with glioma. The CDR3 amino acid sequence is: CASSYQGDNSPLHF. The sequenced DNA is TGTGCCAGCAGTTACCAGGGGGATAATTCACCCCTCCACTTT.